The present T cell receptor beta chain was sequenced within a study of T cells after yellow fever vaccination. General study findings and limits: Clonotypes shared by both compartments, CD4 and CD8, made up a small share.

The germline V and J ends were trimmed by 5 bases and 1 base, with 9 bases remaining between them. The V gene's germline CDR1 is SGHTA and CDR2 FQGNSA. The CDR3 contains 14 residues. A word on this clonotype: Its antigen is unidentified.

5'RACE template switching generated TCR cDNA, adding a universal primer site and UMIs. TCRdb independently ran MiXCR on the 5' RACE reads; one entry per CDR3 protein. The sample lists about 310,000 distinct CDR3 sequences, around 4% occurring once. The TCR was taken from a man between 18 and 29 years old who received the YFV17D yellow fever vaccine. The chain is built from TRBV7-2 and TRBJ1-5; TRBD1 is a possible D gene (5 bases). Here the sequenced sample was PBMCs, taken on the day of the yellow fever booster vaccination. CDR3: CASSQGLSNQPQHF. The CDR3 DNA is TGTGCCAGCAGCCAGGGCCTAAGCAATCAGCCCCAGCATTTT.